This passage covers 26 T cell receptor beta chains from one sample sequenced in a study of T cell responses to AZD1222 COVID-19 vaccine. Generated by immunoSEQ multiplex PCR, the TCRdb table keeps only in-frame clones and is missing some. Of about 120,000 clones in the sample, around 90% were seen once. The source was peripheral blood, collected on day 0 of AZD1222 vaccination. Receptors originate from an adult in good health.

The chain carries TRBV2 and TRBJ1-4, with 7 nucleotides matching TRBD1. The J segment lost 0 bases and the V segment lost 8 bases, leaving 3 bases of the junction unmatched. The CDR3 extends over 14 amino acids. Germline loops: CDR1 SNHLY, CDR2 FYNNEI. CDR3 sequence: CASFTGATNEKLFF. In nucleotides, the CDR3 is TGTGCCAGCTTCACAGGGGCAACTAATGAAAAACTGTTTTTT.

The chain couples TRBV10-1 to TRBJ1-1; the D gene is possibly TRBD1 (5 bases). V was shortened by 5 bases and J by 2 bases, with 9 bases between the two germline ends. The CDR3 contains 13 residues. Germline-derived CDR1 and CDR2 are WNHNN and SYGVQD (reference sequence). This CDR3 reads CASSSTGNTEAFF. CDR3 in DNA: TGCGCCAGCAGTTCTACAGGCAACACTGAAGCTTTCTTT.

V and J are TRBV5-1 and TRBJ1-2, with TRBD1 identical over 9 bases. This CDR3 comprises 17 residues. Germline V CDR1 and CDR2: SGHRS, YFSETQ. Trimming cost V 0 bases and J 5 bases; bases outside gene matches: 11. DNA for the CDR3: TGCGCCAGCAGCTTGGCCCCATCGGACAGGGGCGAATATGGCTACACCTTC. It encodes CASSLAPSDRGEYGYTF.

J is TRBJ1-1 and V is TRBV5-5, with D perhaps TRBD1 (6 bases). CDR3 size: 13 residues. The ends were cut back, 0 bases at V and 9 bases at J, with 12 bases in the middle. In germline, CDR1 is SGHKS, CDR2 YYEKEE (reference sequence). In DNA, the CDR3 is TGTGCCAGCAGCTTGGGGCAGGGGATAAAAGCTTTCTTT. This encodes CASSLGQGIKAFF.

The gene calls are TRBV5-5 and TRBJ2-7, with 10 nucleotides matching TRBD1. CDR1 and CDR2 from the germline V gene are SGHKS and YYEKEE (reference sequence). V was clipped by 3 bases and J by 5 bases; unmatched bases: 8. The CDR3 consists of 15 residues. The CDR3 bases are TGTGCCAGCAGCTCATCCGGGACAGGGGTCCACGAGCAGTACTTC. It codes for CASSSSGTGVHEQYF.

The CDR3 sequence is CSVGRKYYEQYF. The CDR3 region has the DNA TGCAGCGTTGGGCGTAAGTACTACGAGCAGTACTTC. The chain has TRBV29-1 and TRBJ2-7, with D unresolved. The germline V gene encodes CDR1 SQVTM and CDR2 ANQGSEA. The ends were cut back, 4 bases at V and 3 bases at J, with 10 bases in the middle. The CDR3 is 12 amino acids.

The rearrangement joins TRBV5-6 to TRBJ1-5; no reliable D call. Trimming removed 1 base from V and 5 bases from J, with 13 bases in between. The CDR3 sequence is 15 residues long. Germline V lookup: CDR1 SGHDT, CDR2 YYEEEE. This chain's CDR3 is CASSLRRRPDQPQHF. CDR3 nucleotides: TGTGCCAGCAGCTTGCGCAGGCGTCCAGATCAGCCCCAGCATTTT.

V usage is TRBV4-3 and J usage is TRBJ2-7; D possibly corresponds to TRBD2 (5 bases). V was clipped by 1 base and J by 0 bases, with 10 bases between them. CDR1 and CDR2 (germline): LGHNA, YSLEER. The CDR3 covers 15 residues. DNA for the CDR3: TGCGCCAGCAGCCAAGGAGCGGCGAGCTCCTACGAGCAGTACTTC. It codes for CASSQGAASSYEQYF.

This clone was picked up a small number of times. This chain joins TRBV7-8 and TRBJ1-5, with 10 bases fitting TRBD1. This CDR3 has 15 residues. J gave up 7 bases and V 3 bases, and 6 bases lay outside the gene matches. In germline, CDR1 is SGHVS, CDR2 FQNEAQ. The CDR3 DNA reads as TGTGCCAGCAGCTTCTCTGGACAGGGGGGCCAGCCCCAGCATTTT. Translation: CASSFSGQGGQPQHF.

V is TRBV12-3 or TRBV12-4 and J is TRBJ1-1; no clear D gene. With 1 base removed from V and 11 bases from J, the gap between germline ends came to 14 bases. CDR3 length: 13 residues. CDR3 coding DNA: TGTGCCAGCAGTTTAGACCCGGGGAGGAACGCTTTCTTT. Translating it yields CASSLDPGRNAFF.

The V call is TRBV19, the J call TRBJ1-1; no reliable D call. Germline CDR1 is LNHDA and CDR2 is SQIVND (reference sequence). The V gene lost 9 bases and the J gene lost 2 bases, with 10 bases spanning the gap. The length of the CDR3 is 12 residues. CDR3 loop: CASWRGNTEAFF. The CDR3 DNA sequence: TGTGCCAGCTGGCGGGGTAACACTGAAGCTTTCTTT.

CDR3 sequence (DNA): TGTGCCAGCAGCCCTGGACGTAATCAGCCCCAGCATTTT. Encoded protein: CASSPGRNQPQHF. The chain employs TRBV6-6 and TRBJ1-5; D call uncertain. Germline CDR1 and CDR2: MNHNY and SVGAGI (reference sequence). CDR3 length equals 13 residues. The V and J ends lost 6 bases and 4 bases respectively, with 10 bases between them.

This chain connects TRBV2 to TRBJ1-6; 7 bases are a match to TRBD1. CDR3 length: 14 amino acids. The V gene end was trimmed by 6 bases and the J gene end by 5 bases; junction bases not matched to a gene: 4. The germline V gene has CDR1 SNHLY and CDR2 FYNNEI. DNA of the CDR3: TGTGCCAGCAGAAGGGACAGTGATAATTCACCCCTCCACTTT. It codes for CASRRDSDNSPLHF.

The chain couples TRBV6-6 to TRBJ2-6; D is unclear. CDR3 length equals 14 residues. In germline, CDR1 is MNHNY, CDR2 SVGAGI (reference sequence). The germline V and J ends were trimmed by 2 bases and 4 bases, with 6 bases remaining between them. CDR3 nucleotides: TGTGCCAGCAGTTACGTTACAGGGGCCAACGTCCTGACTTTC. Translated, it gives CASSYVTGANVLTF.

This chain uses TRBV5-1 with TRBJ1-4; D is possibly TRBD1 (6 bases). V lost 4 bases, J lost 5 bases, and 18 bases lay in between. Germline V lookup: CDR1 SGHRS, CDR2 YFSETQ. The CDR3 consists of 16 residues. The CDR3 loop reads CASSLTGRGENEKLFF. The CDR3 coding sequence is TGCGCCAGCAGCCTCACAGGCAGGGGCGAGAATGAAAAACTGTTTTTT. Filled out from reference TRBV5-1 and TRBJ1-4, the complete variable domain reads KAGVTQTPRYLIKTRGQQVTLSCSPISGHRSVSWYQQTPGQGLQFLFEYFSETQRNKGNFPGRFSGRQFSNSRSEMNVSTLELGDSALYLCASSLTGRGENEKLFFGSGTQLSVL.

CDR3 protein: CASSPSRGARDTQYF. Here the CDR3 DNA reads TGTGCCAGCAGCCCATCACGGGGGGCTAGAGATACGCAGTATTTT. The V and J genes are TRBV7-9 and TRBJ2-3; D is perhaps TRBD2 (7 bases). Trimming shortened V by 5 bases and J by 5 bases, and 17 bases separated the two germline ends. CDR1 and CDR2 (germline): SEHNR, FQNEAQ (reference sequence). The CDR3 runs 15 residues.

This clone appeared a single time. This CDR3 is CASNHSGTGDSPLHF. In nucleotides, the CDR3 is TGTGCCAGCAACCACTCCGGGACAGGGGATTCACCCCTCCACTTT. The genes are TRBV21-1 and TRBJ1-6; the table's D call of TRBD1 was not tested on the DNA. TRBV21-1 is termed a pseudogene. The CDR3 runs to 15 residues.

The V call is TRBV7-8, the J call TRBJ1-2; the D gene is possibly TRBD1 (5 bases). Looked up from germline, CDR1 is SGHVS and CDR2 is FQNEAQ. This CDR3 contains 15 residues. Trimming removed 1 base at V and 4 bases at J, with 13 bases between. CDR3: CASSLGLGAVYGYTF. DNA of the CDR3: TGTGCCAGCAGCTTAGGGCTAGGGGCGGTCTATGGCTACACCTTC.

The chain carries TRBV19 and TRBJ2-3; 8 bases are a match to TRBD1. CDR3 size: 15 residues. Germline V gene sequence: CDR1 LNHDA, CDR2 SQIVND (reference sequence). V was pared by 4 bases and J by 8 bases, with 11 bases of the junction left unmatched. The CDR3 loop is CASSKGQGMGGTQYF. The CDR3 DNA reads TGTGCCAGTAGTAAAGGACAGGGAATGGGAGGTACGCAGTATTTT.

CDR3 region: CASSPGTHQETQYF. As DNA, the CDR3 is TGTGCCAGCAGCCCGGGGACTCATCAAGAGACCCAGTACTTC. The rearrangement joins TRBV7-7 to TRBJ2-5; D is perhaps TRBD2 (6 bases). V was clipped by 5 bases and J by 2 bases, with 12 bases between them. CDR3 length: 14 residues. Germline lookup yields CDR1 SSHAT and CDR2 FNYEAQ (reference sequence).

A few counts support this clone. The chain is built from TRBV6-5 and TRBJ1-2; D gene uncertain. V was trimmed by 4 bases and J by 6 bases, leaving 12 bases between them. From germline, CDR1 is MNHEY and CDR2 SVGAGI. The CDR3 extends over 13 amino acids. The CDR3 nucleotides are TGTGCCAGCAGTTTGAGGCGAGGCGATGGCTACACCTTC. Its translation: CASSLRRGDGYTF.

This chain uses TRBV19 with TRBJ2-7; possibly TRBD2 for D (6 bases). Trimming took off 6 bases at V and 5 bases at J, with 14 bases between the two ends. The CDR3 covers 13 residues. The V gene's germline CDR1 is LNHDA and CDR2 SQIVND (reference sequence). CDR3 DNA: TGTGCCAGTAGCCTAGGAGGGGTCGACGAGCAGTACTTC. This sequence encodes CASSLGGVDEQYF.

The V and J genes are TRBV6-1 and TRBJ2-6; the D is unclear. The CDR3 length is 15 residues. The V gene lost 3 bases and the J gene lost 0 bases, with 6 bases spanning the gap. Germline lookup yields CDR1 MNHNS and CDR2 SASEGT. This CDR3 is CASSDTLSGANVLTF. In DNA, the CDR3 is TGTGCCAGCAGTGATACCCTCTCTGGGGCCAACGTCCTGACTTTC.

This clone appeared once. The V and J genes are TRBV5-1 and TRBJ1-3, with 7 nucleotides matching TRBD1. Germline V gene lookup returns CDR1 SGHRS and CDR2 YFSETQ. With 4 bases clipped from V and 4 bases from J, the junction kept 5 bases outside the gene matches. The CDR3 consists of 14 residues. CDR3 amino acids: CASSRQGAGNTIYF. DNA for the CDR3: TGCGCCAGCAGCCGACAGGGAGCGGGAAACACCATATATTTT.

CDR3 residues: CASSSRGSQPQHF. The CDR3 nucleotides read TGTGCCAGCAGTTCGAGGGGGTCTCAGCCCCAGCATTTT. The genes are TRBV27 and TRBJ1-5; perhaps TRBD1 as D (6 bases). The V and J ends lost 4 bases and 6 bases respectively, with 10 bases between them. Germline assignment: CDR1 MNHEY and CDR2 SMNVEV (reference sequence). The CDR3 is 13 residues long.

The CDR3 is CASSLQGEDYEQYF. The DNA of the CDR3 is TGTGCCAGCAGCCTACAGGGGGAGGATTACGAGCAGTACTTC. J is TRBJ2-7 and V is TRBV5-4; 8 positions agree with TRBD1. The CDR3 is 14 residues long. V trimming: 4 bases; J trimming: 4 bases; junction bases outside the gene matches: 7. CDR1 SGHNT and CDR2 YYREEE come from the germline V gene (reference sequence).